The entry that follows covers one T cell receptor beta chain sequence. The record originates from a study of T cell responses to AZD1222 COVID-19 vaccine. The table came from immunoSEQ multiplex PCR; TCRdb's copy has only in-frame clones and leaves some out. The sample lists around 160,000 clones, roughly nine tenths occurring once. The study pooled second doses at about 4 or about 12 weeks. The receptor's source is an adult who received the AZD1222 COVID-19 vaccine. Sequenced material: peripheral blood, taken 28 days after the second AZD1222 dose.

Written as DNA, the CDR3 is TGTGCCAGCGGACTAGACTACGAGCAGTACTTC. Translating it yields CASGLDYEQYF. V is TRBV12-3 or TRBV12-4 and J is TRBJ2-7; 7 bases map to TRBD2. CDR3 length: 11 amino acids. The V segment lost 8 bases and the J segment 3 bases; nucleotides outside the gene matches: 1.